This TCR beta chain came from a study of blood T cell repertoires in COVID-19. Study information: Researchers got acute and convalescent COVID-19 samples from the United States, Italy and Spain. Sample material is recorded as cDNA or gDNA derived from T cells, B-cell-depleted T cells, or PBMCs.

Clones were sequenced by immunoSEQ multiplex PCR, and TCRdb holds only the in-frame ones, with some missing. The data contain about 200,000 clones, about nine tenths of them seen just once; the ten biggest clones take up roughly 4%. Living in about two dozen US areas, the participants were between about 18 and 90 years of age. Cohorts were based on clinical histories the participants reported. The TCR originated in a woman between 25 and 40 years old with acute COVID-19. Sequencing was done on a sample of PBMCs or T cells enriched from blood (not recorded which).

The CDR3 DNA reads TGTGCCAGCAGCCCGATACAGGGGCTGAACACTGAAGCTTTCTTT. Encoded protein: CASSPIQGLNTEAFF. V is TRBV7-7 and J is TRBJ1-1; 7 nucleotides align to TRBD1. Germline lookup yields CDR1 SSHAT and CDR2 FNYEAQ (reference sequence). This CDR3 spans 15 amino acids. V dropped 5 bases and J dropped 0; count of bases not matched to a gene: 6.